This T cell receptor beta chain was found in a study of HIV-infected patients and healthy controls. cDNA was made from approximately 0.55 ug RNA using alpha and beta constant primers. Using multiplexing indices, alpha and beta chain libraries were generated apart by chain-specific third strand synthesis. A 12-nucleotide barcode per molecule came from two concatenated random hexamers added pre-amplification. MiXCR was run by TCRdb on the 5' RACE reads, yielding one entry per CDR3 protein. Of around 16,000 distinct CDR3 sequences listed, just under 9.5% are singletons. Notes on the study in general: HLA types of the donors remained undetermined. When repertoires were size-matched, rare events in HIV-infected data became overweighted.

With regard to this clonotype: Its target is unknown.

V shed 2 bases and J 2 bases; nucleotides not matched to a gene: 6. The germline V gene has CDR1 ENHRY and CDR2 SYGVKD. The CDR3 is 16 residues long. All unsorted peripheral T cells were captured because whole blood was used without fractionation. Peripheral blood, roughly 2.4 ml, was drawn for RNA extraction. The clonotype originates from an adult in good health. Sequencing used blood. V gene TRBV10-3 combines with J gene TRBJ2-5, with 9 bases that match TRBD1. CDR3 sequence reads: CAISEIAGTGQETQYF. The CDR3 coding sequence is TGTGCCATCAGTGAGATTGCCGGGACAGGGCAAGAGACCCAGTACTTC.